A single T cell receptor beta chain is shown here with its context. Its antigen remains unidentified. CD4+ T cells that had been cultured provided DNA sequenced with the Oncomine TCR Beta short-read assay. TCRdb redid the calling of the PCR reads with MiXCR, one entry per CDR3 protein. The table includes 3,000 to 3,500 distinct CDR3 sequences, 75% to 85% detected once. The sample belongs to a study of vaccination and CD4 T cells after COVID-19. Study in general: Everyone enrolled got two doses of BNT162b2 or mRNA-1273 vaccine.

Germline V lookup: CDR1 MNHEY, CDR2 SVGEGT. V was cut by 5 bases and J by 0 bases, with 8 bases left in between. The CDR3 spans 13 residues. The treatment is: 10-day PBMC culture with coronavirus spike peptide pools or control peptides (ViraFEST assay). Sequencing used CD4+ T cells from blood, cultured in vitro. The V gene is TRBV6-2 or TRBV6-3, the J gene TRBJ2-7; D is undetermined. The receptor's source is a human donor who had recovered from COVID-19. The CDR3 here is CASSLWNSYEQYF. The CDR3 DNA reads TGTGCCAGCAGTCTCTGGAACTCCTACGAGCAGTACTTC.